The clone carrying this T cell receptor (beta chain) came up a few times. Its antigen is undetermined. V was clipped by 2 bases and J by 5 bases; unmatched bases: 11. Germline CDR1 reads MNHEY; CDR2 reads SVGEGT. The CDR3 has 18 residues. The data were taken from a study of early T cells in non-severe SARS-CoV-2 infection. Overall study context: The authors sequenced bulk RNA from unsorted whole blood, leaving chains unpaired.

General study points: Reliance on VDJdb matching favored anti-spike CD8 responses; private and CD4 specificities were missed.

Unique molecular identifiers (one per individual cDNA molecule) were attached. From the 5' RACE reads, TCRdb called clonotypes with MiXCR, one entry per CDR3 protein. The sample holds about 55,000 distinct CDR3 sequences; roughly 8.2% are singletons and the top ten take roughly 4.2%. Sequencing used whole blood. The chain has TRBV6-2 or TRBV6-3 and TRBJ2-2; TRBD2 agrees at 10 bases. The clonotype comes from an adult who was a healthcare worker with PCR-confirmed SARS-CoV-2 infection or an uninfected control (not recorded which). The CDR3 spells CASSYEPAGGKITGELFF. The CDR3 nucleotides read TGTGCCAGCAGTTACGAGCCAGCGGGAGGGAAAATAACCGGGGAGCTGTTTTTT.